These 10 T cell receptor beta chains share one sample of origin, sequenced in a study of T cells after yellow fever vaccination. TCRdb reprocessed the 5' RACE reads via MiXCR and lists one record per CDR3 protein. The data hold around 600,000 distinct CDR3 sequences, with 9% to 15% observed a single time. The sequencing here drew on PBMCs, taken on the day of the yellow fever booster vaccination. The receptors come from a man aged 30 to 45 who received the YFV17D yellow fever vaccine.

This clonotype has a handful of counts. The rearrangement links TRBV24-1 to TRBJ2-5, with 8 bases matching TRBD2. The germline gives CDR1 KGHDR, CDR2 SFDVKD. Losses at the gene ends were 6 bases for V and 5 bases for J; bases not matched to a gene: 7. This CDR3 comprises 14 residues. CDR3 DNA sequence: TGTGCCACCAGTTCTGCGGGAGGCGGGGAGACCCAGTACTTC. This sequence encodes CATSSAGGGETQYF.

This clonotype has just a few counts. The chain combines TRBV6-1 with TRBJ1-1, with no clear D. The V gene lost 2 bases and the J gene lost 4 bases, with 8 bases spanning the gap. Germline loops: CDR1 MNHNS, CDR2 SASEGT. This CDR3 region has 13 residues. The CDR3 spells CASSEKTSTEAFF. The CDR3 bases are TGTGCCAGCAGTGAAAAGACCAGCACTGAAGCTTTCTTT.

This clonotype showed up just a few times. The chain uses TRBV27 and TRBJ1-4, with TRBD1 identical over 10 bases. The CDR3 loop spans 15 amino acids. Germline-derived CDR1 and CDR2 are MNHEY and SMNVEV (reference sequence). J gave up 7 bases and V 7 bases, and 9 bases lay outside the gene matches. The CDR3 sequence is CASTRTGGTGEKLFF. CDR3 bases: TGTGCCAGCACTAGGACAGGGGGTACCGGTGAAAAACTGTTTTTT.

Ten or more counts support this clonotype. The chain carries TRBV20-1 and TRBJ2-7; either TRBD1 or TRBD2 may fit D (5 bases each). CDR3 length: 13 amino acids. V was pared by 3 bases and J by 2 bases, with 11 bases between. The V gene's germline CDR1 is DFQATT and CDR2 SNEGSKA (reference sequence). The CDR3 loop is CSASQGETYEQYF. The CDR3 DNA is TGCAGTGCTAGTCAAGGGGAGACCTACGAGCAGTACTTC.

This clonotype was seen repeatedly, ten times or more. The gene calls are TRBV7-2 and TRBJ2-7; D is uncertain. Germline CDR1 reads SGHTA; CDR2 reads FQGNSA. The CDR3 is 12 residues long. The germline V and J ends were trimmed by 1 base and 7 bases, with 8 bases remaining between them. DNA for the CDR3: TGTGCCAGCAGCTTAGAGGTGGGGGAGCAGTACTTC. Residues: CASSLEVGEQYF.

V and J are TRBV5-5 and TRBJ1-2, with a possible D match to TRBD1 (6 bases). Germline V gives CDR1 SGHKS, CDR2 YYEKEE (reference sequence). Trimming removed 0 bases at V and 4 bases at J, with 13 bases between. The CDR3 covers 15 residues. The CDR3 sequence is CASSLDRGAIYGYTF. Written as DNA, the CDR3 is TGTGCCAGCAGCTTGGATCGGGGGGCTATCTATGGCTACACCTTC.

CDR3 amino acids: CASRERGAVSYEQYF. In nucleotides, the CDR3 is TGTGCCAGCAGGGAGAGGGGGGCCGTCTCCTACGAGCAGTACTTC. The chain uses TRBV5-4 and TRBJ2-7; D may correspond to TRBD1 or TRBD2 (6 bases each). With 5 bases removed from V and 0 bases from J, the gap between germline ends came to 15 bases. The CDR3 sequence is 15 residues long. Germline CDR1 is SGHNT and CDR2 is YYREEE (reference sequence).

The V call is TRBV10-2, the J call TRBJ2-7; perhaps TRBD2 as D (5 bases). The CDR3 extends over 17 amino acids. V lost 0 bases to trimming and J lost 4 bases, with 19 bases between them. Germline V CDR1 and CDR2: WSHSY, SAAADI. The CDR3 DNA is TGCGCCAGCAGTGAGTCCCCCGACGTAGCGCTATCGTACGAGCAGTACTTC. This gives the protein CASSESPDVALSYEQYF.

Only a few counts were recorded for this clonotype. The rearrangement joins TRBV7-2 to TRBJ2-3, with D hard to call. This CDR3 contains 16 residues. The germline V and J ends were trimmed by 5 bases and 3 bases, with 18 bases remaining between them. CDR1 SGHTA and CDR2 FQGNSA come from the germline V gene. CDR3 region: CASSPSRVPETDTQYF. The CDR3 nucleotides read TGTGCCAGCAGCCCATCTCGAGTTCCAGAGACAGATACGCAGTATTTT.

In this sample, this clonotype turned up a few times. The genes are TRBV5-1 and TRBJ2-1; 11 bases map to TRBD1. With V trimmed by 2 bases and J by 7 bases, 5 bases remained unmatched. Germline-derived CDR1 and CDR2 are SGHRS and YFSETQ. The CDR3 runs 15 residues. The DNA of the CDR3 is TGCGCCAGCAGCTTCGGACAGGGGGCTCAGAATGAGCAGTTCTTC. Protein sequence: CASSFGQGAQNEQFF.